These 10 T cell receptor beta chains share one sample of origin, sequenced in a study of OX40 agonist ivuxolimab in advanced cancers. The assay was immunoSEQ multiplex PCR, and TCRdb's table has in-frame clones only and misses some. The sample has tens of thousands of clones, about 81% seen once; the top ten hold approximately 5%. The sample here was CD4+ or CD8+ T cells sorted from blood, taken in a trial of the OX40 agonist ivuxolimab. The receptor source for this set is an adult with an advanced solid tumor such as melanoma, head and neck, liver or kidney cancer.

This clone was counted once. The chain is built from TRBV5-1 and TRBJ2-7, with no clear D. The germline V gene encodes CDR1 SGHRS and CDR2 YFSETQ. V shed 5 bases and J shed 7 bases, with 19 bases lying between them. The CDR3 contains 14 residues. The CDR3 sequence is CASRYEQRTSEQYF. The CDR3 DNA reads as TGCGCCAGCAGGTATGAGCAGAGGACGTCGGAGCAGTACTTC.

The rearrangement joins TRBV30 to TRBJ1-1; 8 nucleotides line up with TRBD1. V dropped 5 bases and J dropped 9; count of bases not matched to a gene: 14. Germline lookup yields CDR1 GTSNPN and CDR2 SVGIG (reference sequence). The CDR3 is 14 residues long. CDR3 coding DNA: TGTGCCTGGTTCCAGGGGGCGGTAGGGCCTCAAGCTTTCTTT. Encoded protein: CAWFQGAVGPQAFF.

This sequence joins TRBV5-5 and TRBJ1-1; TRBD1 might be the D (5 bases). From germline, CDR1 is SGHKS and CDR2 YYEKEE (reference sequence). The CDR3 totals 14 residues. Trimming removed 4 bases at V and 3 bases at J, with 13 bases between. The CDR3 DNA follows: TGTGCCAGCAGCACCACGGGACGGTACACTGAAGCTTTCTTT. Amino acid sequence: CASSTTGRYTEAFF.

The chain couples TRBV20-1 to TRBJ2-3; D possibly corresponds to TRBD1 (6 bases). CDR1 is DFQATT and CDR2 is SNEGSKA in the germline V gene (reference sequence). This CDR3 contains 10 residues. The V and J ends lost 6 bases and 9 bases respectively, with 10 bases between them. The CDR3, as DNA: TGCAGTGCGGACAGTCTCACGCAGTATTTT. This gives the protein CSADSLTQYF.

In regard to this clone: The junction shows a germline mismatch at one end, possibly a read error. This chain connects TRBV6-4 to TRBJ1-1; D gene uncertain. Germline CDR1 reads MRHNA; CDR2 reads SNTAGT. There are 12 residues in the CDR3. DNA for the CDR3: TGTGCCATCAGTGAGTCGCAAACTGAAGCTTTCTTT. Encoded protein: CAISESQTEAFF.

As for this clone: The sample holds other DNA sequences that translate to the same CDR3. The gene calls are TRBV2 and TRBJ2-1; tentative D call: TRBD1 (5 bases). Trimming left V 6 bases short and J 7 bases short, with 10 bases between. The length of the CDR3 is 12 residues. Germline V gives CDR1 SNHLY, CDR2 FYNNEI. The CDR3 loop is CASSVDRNEQFF. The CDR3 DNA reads TGTGCCAGCAGCGTAGACAGAAATGAGCAGTTCTTC.

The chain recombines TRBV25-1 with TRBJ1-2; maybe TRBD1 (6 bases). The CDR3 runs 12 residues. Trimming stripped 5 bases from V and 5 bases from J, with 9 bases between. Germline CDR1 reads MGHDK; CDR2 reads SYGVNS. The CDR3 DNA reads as TGTGCCAGCAGTAAACAGGGTTATGGCTACACCTTC. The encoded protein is CASSKQGYGYTF.

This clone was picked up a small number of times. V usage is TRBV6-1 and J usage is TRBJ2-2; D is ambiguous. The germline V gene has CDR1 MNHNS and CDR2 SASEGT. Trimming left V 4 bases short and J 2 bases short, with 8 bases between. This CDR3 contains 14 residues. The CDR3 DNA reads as TGTGCCAGCAGTGTGCAGCATAACACCGGGGAGCTGTTTTTT. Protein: CASSVQHNTGELFF.

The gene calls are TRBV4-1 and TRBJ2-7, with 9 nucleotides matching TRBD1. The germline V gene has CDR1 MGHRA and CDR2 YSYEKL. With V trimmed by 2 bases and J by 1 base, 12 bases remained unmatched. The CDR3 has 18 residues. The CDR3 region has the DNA TGCGCCAGCAGCCAAACCAGATCCGGGACAGGGATATCCTACGAGCAGTACTTC. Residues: CASSQTRSGTGISYEQYF.

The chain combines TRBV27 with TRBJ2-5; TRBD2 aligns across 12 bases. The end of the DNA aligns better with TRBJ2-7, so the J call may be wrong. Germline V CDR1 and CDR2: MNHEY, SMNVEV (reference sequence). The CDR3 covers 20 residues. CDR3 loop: CASSLHPRLAGVRCSYEQYF. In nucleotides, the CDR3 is TGTGCCAGCAGTCTTCATCCCCGACTAGCGGGGGTCCGGTGCTCCTACGAGCAGTACTTC.